These 21 T cell receptor beta chains share one sample of origin, sequenced in a study of shared T cell receptors in the human thymus. The table came from immunoSEQ multiplex PCR; TCRdb's copy has only in-frame clones and leaves some out. The sample has 700,000 or so clones; 80% to 90% are singletons. This sample was shared with a second study, whose subject was human thymus T cells.

Sequences were obtained from thymocytes. The source of these receptors is a girl in the first two years of life with a congenital heart defect.

The rearrangement links TRBV6-7 to TRBJ1-5; no definite D call. TRBV6-7 is classed as an ORF, of uncertain function. V was cut by 2 bases and J by 2 bases, with 22 bases left in between. This CDR3 has 19 residues. In DNA, the CDR3 is TGTGCCAGCAGTTACGGAACCAGCCGGGAGTTAACGGGCAATCAGCCCCAGCATTTT. This gives the protein CASSYGTSRELTGNQPQHF.

The genes are TRBV2 and TRBJ2-7; TRBD1 aligns across 7 bases. J lost 3 bases, V lost 6 bases, and 8 bases had no gene match. The germline V gene encodes CDR1 SNHLY and CDR2 FYNNEI. This CDR3 spans 14 amino acids. As DNA, the CDR3 is TGTGCCAGCAGGCCGGGACAGAGATTCTACGAGCAGTACTTC. It specifies CASRPGQRFYEQYF. Filled out from reference TRBV2 and TRBJ2-7, the complete variable domain reads EPEVTQTPSHQVTQMGQEVILRCVPISNHLYFYWYRQILGQKVEFLVSFYNNEISEKSEIFDDQFSVERPDGSNFTLKIRSTKLEDSAMYFCASRPGQRFYEQYFGPGTRLTVT.

The chain links TRBV5-1 to TRBJ2-1; 7 positions agree with TRBD2. Germline CDR1 SGHRS, CDR2 YFSETQ. V shed 4 bases and J 2 bases; nucleotides not matched to a gene: 6. The CDR3 runs to 15 residues. CDR3 sequence (DNA): TGCGCCAGCAGCCCCGGGGGGTGGGCCTACAATGAGCAGTTCTTC. Translation: CASSPGGWAYNEQFF.

The V call is TRBV20-1, the J call TRBJ1-1; no firm D call. The CDR3 loop spans 11 amino acids. V gave up 6 bases and J gave up 0 bases, with 5 bases separating them. Germline V gene data show CDR1 as DFQATT and CDR2 as SNEGSKA (reference sequence). The CDR3 coding sequence is TGCAGTGCATCAATGAACACTGAAGCTTTCTTT. It yields the protein CSASMNTEAFF.

The chain uses TRBV12-5 and TRBJ1-5; 9 nucleotides agree with TRBD1. V shed 5 bases, J shed 4 bases, and the junction held 9 bases outside the gene matches. This CDR3 contains 16 residues. Germline assignment: CDR1 LGHNT and CDR2 FRNRAP. CDR3 loop: CASGPPSDRGNQPQHF. Written as DNA, the CDR3 is TGTGCTAGTGGTCCCCCCTCGGACAGGGGAAATCAGCCCCAGCATTTT.

The rearrangement joins TRBV9 to TRBJ1-4, with 10 bases lining up with TRBD1. The germline V gene has CDR1 SGDLS and CDR2 YYNGEE. Germline trimming cut 0 bases from V and 5 bases from J; bases unmatched to any gene: 4. The CDR3 is made up of 16 amino acids. The CDR3 protein is CASSVDEGQGNEKLFF. In DNA form, the CDR3 reads TGTGCCAGCAGCGTAGATGAGGGACAGGGGAATGAAAAACTGTTTTTT. Full variable domain (missing parts from reference TRBV9 and TRBJ1-4): DSGVTQTPKHLITATGQRVTLRCSPRSGDLSVYWYQQSLDQGLQFLIQYYNGEERAKGNILERFSAQQFPDLHSELNLSSLELGDSALYFCASSVDEGQGNEKLFFGSGTQLSVL.

The V and J genes are TRBV12-5 and TRBJ1-2; 7 positions agree with TRBD1. CDR3 length equals 13 residues. The V gene end was trimmed by 7 bases and the J gene end by 5 bases; junction bases not matched to a gene: 7. Germline loops: CDR1 LGHNT, CDR2 FRNRAP. CDR3 region: CASATGVGYGYTF. The CDR3 DNA sequence: TGTGCTAGTGCCACAGGGGTCGGGTATGGCTACACCTTC.

This clone came up a few times. This chain connects TRBV4-3 to TRBJ2-1; 8 bases align to TRBD1. The germline gives CDR1 LGHNA, CDR2 YSLEER. CDR3 length: 14 amino acids. Trimming cost V 4 bases and J 3 bases; bases outside gene matches: 2. CDR3 sequence reads: CASSPGGYYNEQFF. In nucleotides, the CDR3 is TGCGCCAGCAGCCCAGGGGGCTACTACAATGAGCAGTTCTTC.

The rearrangement links TRBV15 to TRBJ2-5, with D possibly being TRBD2 (5 bases). The CDR3 is made up of 14 amino acids. The germline CDR1 and CDR2 sequences are LNHNV and YYDKDF (reference sequence). Trimming took off 3 bases at V and 4 bases at J, with 12 bases between the two ends. The CDR3 region is CATSRRAVRETQYF. CDR3 DNA: TGTGCCACCAGCAGGAGGGCCGTGAGAGAGACCCAGTACTTC.

This clone was seen just once. CDR3 in DNA: TGCGCCAGCAGCTTGGCTATTCCGGGACTAGCAGGAGAGACCCAGTACTTC. This translates into CASSLAIPGLAGETQYF. The chain carries TRBV5-1 and TRBJ2-5, with 9 bases lining up with TRBD2. V dropped 0 bases and J dropped 4; count of bases not matched to a gene: 10. This CDR3 comprises 17 residues. The germline gives CDR1 SGHRS, CDR2 YFSETQ.

The rearrangement links TRBV7-9 to TRBJ2-7, with TRBD1 identical over 9 bases. The CDR3 contains 17 residues. Trimming removed 4 bases from V and 4 bases from J; junction bases left unmatched: 14. Germline CDR1 SEHNR, CDR2 FQNEAQ (reference sequence). As DNA, the CDR3 is TGTGCCAGCAGCTCTCACCCAAATACAGGGGGCGGTTACGAGCAGTACTTC. Translated, it gives CASSSHPNTGGGYEQYF.

The V call is TRBV2, the J call TRBJ2-7; 7 bases are shared with TRBD1. CDR3 length: 16 residues. V shed 6 bases and J 0 bases; nucleotides not matched to a gene: 11. The germline gives CDR1 SNHLY, CDR2 FYNNEI. CDR3 coding DNA: TGTGCCAGCAGACAGAAGGGGGCTCCGGACTCCTACGAGCAGTACTTC. Amino acid sequence: CASRQKGAPDSYEQYF.

V and J are TRBV27 and TRBJ2-4; 7 nucleotides agree with TRBD1. The CDR3 contains 16 residues. V was pared by 5 bases and J by 0 bases, with 7 bases of the junction left unmatched. CDR1 is MNHEY and CDR2 is SMNVEV in the germline V gene (reference sequence). In nucleotides, the CDR3 is TGTGCCAGCAGTGACCGGGACAGATTAGCCAAAAACATTCAGTACTTC. Amino acid sequence: CASSDRDRLAKNIQYF.

V gene TRBV9 combines with J gene TRBJ2-2, with 7 bases fitting TRBD1. Trimming at V came to 3 bases and at J to 0 bases, leaving 5 bases not matched to a gene. The CDR3 spans 16 residues. From germline, CDR1 is SGDLS and CDR2 YYNGEE. Here the CDR3 reads CASSGPGQSNTGELFF. The CDR3, as DNA: TGTGCCAGCAGCGGGCCGGGACAGTCGAACACCGGGGAGCTGTTTTTT. Using reference TRBV9 and TRBJ2-2 for the parts outside the CDR3, the full variable domain is DSGVTQTPKHLITATGQRVTLRCSPRSGDLSVYWYQQSLDQGLQFLIQYYNGEERAKGNILERFSAQQFPDLHSELNLSSLELGDSALYFCASSGPGQSNTGELFFGEGSRLTVL.

The chain carries TRBV7-6 and TRBJ2-7, with 9 positions matching TRBD2. The germline gives CDR1 SGHVS, CDR2 FNYEAQ. Germline trimming cut 5 bases from V and 3 bases from J; bases unmatched to any gene: 8. This CDR3 has 15 residues. CDR3 residues: CASSNKRGAHYEQYF. The DNA for the CDR3 is TGTGCCAGCAGCAATAAGCGGGGGGCCCACTACGAGCAGTACTTC.

The chain uses TRBV4-1 and TRBJ2-7; 7 nucleotides line up with TRBD1. CDR3 length: 15 amino acids. Germline trimming cut 0 bases from V and 2 bases from J; bases unmatched to any gene: 4. The germline CDR1 and CDR2 sequences are MGHRA and YSYEKL. The CDR3 here is CASSQDLDRAYEQYF. The DNA for the CDR3 is TGCGCCAGCAGCCAAGACCTAGACAGGGCCTACGAGCAGTACTTC.

The chain recombines TRBV29-1 with TRBJ1-1; no firm D call. Germline V gene data show CDR1 as SQVTM and CDR2 as ANQGSEA. V shed 6 bases and J shed 11 bases, with 13 bases lying between them. This CDR3 spans 10 amino acids. This CDR3 is CSVEHSSAFF. The CDR3 nucleotides read TGCAGCGTCGAACACAGCTCTGCTTTCTTT.

The chain recombines TRBV28 with TRBJ1-5, with 7 bases identical to TRBD1. V shed 7 bases, J shed 6 bases, and the junction held 6 bases outside the gene matches. This CDR3 has 13 amino acids. Germline V gene lookup returns CDR1 MDHEN and CDR2 SYDVKM. The CDR3 loop is CASTPTGRQPQHF. DNA for the CDR3: TGTGCCAGCACCCCGACAGGGCGTCAGCCCCAGCATTTT.

The chain carries TRBV7-2 and TRBJ1-1; 9 bases fit TRBD1. Germline assignment: CDR1 SGHTA and CDR2 FQGNSA. With 3 bases clipped from V and 1 base from J, the junction kept 9 bases outside the gene matches. CDR3 size: 17 residues. CDR3 in DNA: TGTGCCAGCAGCTTCTACCCGGGACAGGGACCGAACACTGAAGCTTTCTTT. Translating gives CASSFYPGQGPNTEAFF.

This chain joins TRBV4-2 and TRBJ1-5, with 10 bases that match TRBD1. The CDR3 consists of 20 residues. CDR1 is LGHNA and CDR2 is YNFKEQ in the germline V gene. The V and J ends lost 2 bases and 4 bases, in that order; junction bases with no gene match: 17. CDR3 region: CASSQRDIPTGGGGNQPQHF. For the CDR3, the DNA is TGTGCCAGCAGCCAAAGAGACATCCCGACAGGGGGCGGTGGGAATCAGCCCCAGCATTTT.

The rearrangement links TRBV6-5 to TRBJ1-2, with unresolved D. The CDR3 is 15 residues long. Trimming pared 2 bases from V and 2 bases from J, leaving 12 bases between. From germline, CDR1 is MNHEY and CDR2 SVGAGI. In DNA, the CDR3 is TGTGCCAGCAGTTACGTTCTTGGCCCCAACTATGGCTACACCTTC. It is translated as CASSYVLGPNYGYTF.